Listed here is a single T cell receptor beta chain. The antigen is unknown. After re-calling the 5' RACE reads, TCRdb lists one entry per CDR3 protein, DNA absent. The record lists about 160,000 distinct CDR3 sequences, of which the ten most abundant hold around 21%. Germline-derived CDR1 and CDR2 are SGHRS and YFSETQ. The CDR3 is 15 residues long. The entry originates in a study of T cells expressing NK-cell markers. Study background: The authors sequenced eight donors, of whom seven were HCMV-seropositive and one was seronegative. Points from the study as a whole: Roughly 1.0-8% of CD8+ T cells in more than 5 donors belonged to dominant NKG2C+ clonotypes.

The clonotype originates from a man between 18 and 69 years old in good health. The chain uses TRBV5-1 and TRBJ1-1; TCRdb calls TRBD1, which cannot be checked without DNA. Sequencing was done on a sample of blood T cells: a sorted CD56 or NKG2C T cell subset, CD4+ or CD8+ T cells, or bulk PBMC T cells (not recorded which). CDR3 loop: CASSRAGDSYTEAFF.